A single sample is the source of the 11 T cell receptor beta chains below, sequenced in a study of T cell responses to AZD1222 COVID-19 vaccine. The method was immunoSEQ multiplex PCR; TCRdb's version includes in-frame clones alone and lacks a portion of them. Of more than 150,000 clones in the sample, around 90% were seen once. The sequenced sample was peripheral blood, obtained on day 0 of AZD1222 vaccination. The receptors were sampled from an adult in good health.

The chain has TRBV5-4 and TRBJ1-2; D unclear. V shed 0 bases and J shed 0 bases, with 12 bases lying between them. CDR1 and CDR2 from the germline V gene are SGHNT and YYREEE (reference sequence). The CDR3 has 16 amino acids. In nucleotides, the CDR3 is TGTGCCAGCAGCTTGGTTGCCCAGAGCCCTAACTATGGCTACACCTTC. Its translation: CASSLVAQSPNYGYTF.

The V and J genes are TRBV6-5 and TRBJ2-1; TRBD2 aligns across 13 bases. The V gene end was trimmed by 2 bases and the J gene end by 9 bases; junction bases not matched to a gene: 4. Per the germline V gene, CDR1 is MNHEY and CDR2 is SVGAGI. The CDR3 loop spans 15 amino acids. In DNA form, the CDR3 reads TGTGCCAGCAGTTACGGAGGACTAGCGGGAGTTGAGCAGTTCTTC. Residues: CASSYGGLAGVEQFF.

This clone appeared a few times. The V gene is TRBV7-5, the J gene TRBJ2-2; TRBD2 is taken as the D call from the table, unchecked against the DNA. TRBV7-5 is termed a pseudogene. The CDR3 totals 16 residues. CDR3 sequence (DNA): TGTGCCAGAAGCCTAACTAGCGGGAGGAACACCGGGGAGCTGTTTTTT. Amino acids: CARSLTSGRNTGELFF.

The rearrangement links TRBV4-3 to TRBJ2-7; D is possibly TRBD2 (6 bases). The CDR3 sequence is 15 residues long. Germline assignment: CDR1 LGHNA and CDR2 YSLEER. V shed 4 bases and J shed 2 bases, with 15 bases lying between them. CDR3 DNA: TGCGCCAGCAGCCCCCACTTTAGCGGAGCCTACGAGCAGTACTTC. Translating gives CASSPHFSGAYEQYF.

The CDR3 region has the DNA TGCGCCAGCAGCTACAGCGACAGGGGGGATACGCAGTATTTT. This translates into CASSYSDRGDTQYF. The V call is TRBV5-1, the J call TRBJ2-3, with 9 bases aligning to TRBD1. CDR3 size: 14 residues. The V segment lost 3 bases and the J segment 6 bases; nucleotides outside the gene matches: 5. Germline V gene sequence: CDR1 SGHRS, CDR2 YFSETQ. Full variable domain (remainder filled in from reference TRBV5-1 and TRBJ2-3): KAGVTQTPRYLIKTRGQQVTLSCSPISGHRSVSWYQQTPGQGLQFLFEYFSETQRNKGNFPGRFSGRQFSNSRSEMNVSTLELGDSALYLCASSYSDRGDTQYFGPGTRLTVL.

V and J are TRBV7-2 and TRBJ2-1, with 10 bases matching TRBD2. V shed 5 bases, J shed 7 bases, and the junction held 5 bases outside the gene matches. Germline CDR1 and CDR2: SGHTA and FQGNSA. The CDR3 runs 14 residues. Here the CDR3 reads CASSPRTSGNEQFF. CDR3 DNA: TGTGCCAGCAGCCCACGGACTAGCGGTAATGAGCAGTTCTTC.

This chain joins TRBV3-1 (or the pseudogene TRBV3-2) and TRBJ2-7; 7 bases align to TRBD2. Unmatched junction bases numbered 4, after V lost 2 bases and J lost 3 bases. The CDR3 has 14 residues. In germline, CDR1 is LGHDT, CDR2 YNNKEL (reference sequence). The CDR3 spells CASSQTSAGYEQYF. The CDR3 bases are TGTGCCAGCAGCCAAACTAGCGCCGGCTACGAGCAGTACTTC.

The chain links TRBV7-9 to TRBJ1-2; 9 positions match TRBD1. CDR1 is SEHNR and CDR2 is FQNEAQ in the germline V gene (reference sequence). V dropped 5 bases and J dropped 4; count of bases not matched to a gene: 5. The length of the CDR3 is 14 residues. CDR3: CASSKTTGGYGYTF. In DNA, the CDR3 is TGTGCCAGCAGCAAGACGACAGGGGGCTATGGCTACACCTTC.

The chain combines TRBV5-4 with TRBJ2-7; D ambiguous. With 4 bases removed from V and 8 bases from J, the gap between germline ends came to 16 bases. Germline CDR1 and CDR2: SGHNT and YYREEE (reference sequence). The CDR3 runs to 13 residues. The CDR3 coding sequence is TGTGCCAGCAGCCCTAACGAGGCCCCCCAGCAGTACTTC. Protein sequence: CASSPNEAPQQYF.

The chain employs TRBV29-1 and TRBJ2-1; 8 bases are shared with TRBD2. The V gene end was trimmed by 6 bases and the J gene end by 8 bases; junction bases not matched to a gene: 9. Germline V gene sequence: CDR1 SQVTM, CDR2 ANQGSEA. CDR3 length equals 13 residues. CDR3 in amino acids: CSVTAGAKYEQFF. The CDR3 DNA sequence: TGCAGCGTAACAGCGGGAGCCAAATATGAGCAGTTCTTC.

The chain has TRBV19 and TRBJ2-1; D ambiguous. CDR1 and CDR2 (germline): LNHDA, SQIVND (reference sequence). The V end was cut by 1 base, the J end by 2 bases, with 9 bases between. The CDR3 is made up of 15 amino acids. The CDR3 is CASSIGTRAYNEQFF. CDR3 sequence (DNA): TGTGCCAGTAGTATAGGGACCCGCGCCTACAATGAGCAGTTCTTC.